The 9 T cell receptor beta chains below all came from one sample that was sequenced in a study of blood T cell repertoires in COVID-19. Measured with immunoSEQ multiplex PCR; TCRdb has only the in-frame clones, and not every one. Counted here are about 60,000 clones, about 89% occurring once; the ten biggest clones make up around 7%. The sequenced sample consisted of peripheral blood. Receptors were obtained from a human donor in a cohort sampled during active COVID-19.

The chain has TRBV6-2 or TRBV6-3 and TRBJ1-5, with D possibly TRBD1 on 5 matching bases. The CDR3 covers 16 residues. CDR1 is MNHEY, CDR2 SVGEGT, per germline. V shed 2 bases and J shed 0 bases, with 11 bases lying between them. The CDR3 coding sequence is TGTGCCAGCAGTTACCCGACAGTTAATAGCAATCAGCCCCAGCATTTT. Its translation: CASSYPTVNSNQPQHF.

J is TRBJ2-7 and V is TRBV10-3, with a tentative D call TRBD2 (6 bases). The CDR3 has 13 residues. The V and J ends lost 2 bases and 2 bases respectively, with 7 bases between them. Germline V CDR1 and CDR2: ENHRY, SYGVKD. The CDR3 sequence: CAISERGTYEQYF. DNA of the CDR3: TGTGCCATCAGTGAGCGGGGGACCTACGAGCAGTACTTC.

This rearrangement joins TRBV4-3 to TRBJ1-4, with D tentatively TRBD1 (5 bases). Germline values: CDR1 LGHNA, CDR2 YSLEER. The CDR3 is 16 residues long. Trimming stripped 1 base from V and 0 bases from J, with 9 bases between. The CDR3 is CASSQGIGATNEKLFF. The CDR3 DNA reads as TGCGCCAGCAGCCAAGGTATAGGGGCAACTAATGAAAAACTGTTTTTT.

The gene calls are TRBV7-9 and TRBJ2-6, with D perhaps TRBD1 (5 bases). The V end lost 5 bases, the J end lost 2 bases, and 10 bases lay between the germline ends. This CDR3 contains 15 residues. CDR1 is SEHNR, CDR2 FQNEAQ, per germline (reference sequence). The chain's CDR3 is CASSPTTAGANVLTF. The CDR3 coding sequence is TGTGCCAGCAGCCCAACGACAGCTGGGGCCAACGTCCTGACTTTC.

The rearrangement links TRBV19 to TRBJ2-3, with a possible D match to TRBD2 (7 bases). V was cut by 1 base and J by 5 bases, with 16 bases left in between. CDR1 LNHDA and CDR2 SQIVND come from the germline V gene (reference sequence). The CDR3 runs 16 residues. The CDR3 DNA reads as TGTGCCAGTAGTATAGGAGTGGGGGGGCCAGGAGATACGCAGTATTTT. Translating gives CASSIGVGGPGDTQYF.

The CDR3: CASSAGGQRAETQYF. CDR3 bases: TGTGCCAGCAGTGCAGGGGGCCAACGCGCAGAGACCCAGTACTTC. The chain joins TRBV19 to TRBJ2-5, with 8 bases that match TRBD1. The trim removed 9 bases at V and 4 bases at J, leaving 13 bases unmatched. Germline V gives CDR1 LNHDA, CDR2 SQIVND (reference sequence). The CDR3 totals 15 residues.

V usage is TRBV2 and J usage is TRBJ2-3; tentative D call: TRBD2 (5 bases). Deletions cut 8 bases from V and 3 bases from J, with 6 bases between. CDR1 is SNHLY and CDR2 is FYNNEI in the germline V gene. This CDR3 spans 11 amino acids. For the CDR3, the DNA is TGTGCCAGCGAGCGGACAGATACGCAGTATTTT. It encodes CASERTDTQYF. Together with reference TRBV2 and TRBJ2-3, the CDR3 gives the full variable domain: EPEVTQTPSHQVTQMGQEVILRCVPISNHLYFYWYRQILGQKVEFLVSFYNNEISEKSEIFDDQFSVERPDGSNFTLKIRSTKLEDSAMYFCASERTDTQYFGPGTRLTVL.

V usage is TRBV19 and J usage is TRBJ1-5, with D perhaps TRBD1 (5 bases). Trimming pared 5 bases from V and 4 bases from J, leaving 9 bases between. The CDR3 is 13 residues long. Germline V gene sequence: CDR1 LNHDA, CDR2 SQIVND (reference sequence). CDR3 amino acids: CASSQGRNQPQHF. The CDR3, as DNA: TGTGCCAGTAGTCAGGGCCGTAATCAGCCCCAGCATTTT. Using reference TRBV19 and TRBJ1-5 for the parts outside the CDR3, the full variable domain is DGGITQSPKYLFRKEGQNVTLSCEQNLNHDAMYWYRQDPGQGLRLIYYSQIVNDFQKGDIAEGYSVSREKKESFPLTVTSAQKNPTAFYLCASSQGRNQPQHFGDGTRLSIL.

The V gene is TRBV7-9, the J gene TRBJ1-4, with D perhaps matching TRBD1 (6 bases). CDR1 and CDR2 (germline): SEHNR, FQNEAQ (reference sequence). With 7 bases removed from V and 3 bases from J, the gap between germline ends came to 12 bases. The CDR3 consists of 14 residues. The CDR3 loop is CASTPQGSNEKLFF. CDR3 coding DNA: TGTGCCAGCACGCCACAGGGTTCTAATGAAAAACTGTTTTTT.